The clone carrying this TCR beta chain was picked up many times. The data were taken from a study of T cell repertoires in cytomegalovirus infection. The CDR3 has 15 amino acids. Germline V gene lookup returns CDR1 SGHTA and CDR2 FQGTGA. The ends lost 5 bases at V and 6 bases at J; junction bases unmatched: 10. TCRdb fed the reads into MiXCR, producing one record per CDR3 protein. The table has around 170,000 distinct CDR3 sequences, around an eighth seen once. Input material: PBMCs. The chain is built from TRBV7-3 and TRBJ2-1; 7 bases line up with TRBD2. The clonotype was recovered from a human donor in good health (CMV status not recorded). Some clones in this sample may be carry-over from other donors' samples. The CDR3 DNA sequence: TGTGCCAGCAGCCCTGGGGGGGAGCTTCGCAATGAGCAGTTCTTC. This translates into CASSPGGELRNEQFF.